A selection of T cell receptor beta chains follows, all from one sample in a study of cytomegalovirus exposure and HLA in healthy donors. Clones were sequenced by immunoSEQ multiplex PCR, and TCRdb holds only the in-frame ones, with some missing. The table records 170,000 or so clones, roughly 79% of them present only once. The sample taken for sequencing was PBMCs. All receptors derive from a woman in her forties or fifties in good health and CMV-seropositive. Each CDR3 is given with its conserved first and last residue. Each record gives: J gene, V gene, clone size, D gene, CDR3 protein, CDR3 DNA. D genes are given only for firm matches. Clone size appears in some rows only: once, few, many, or a class for an expanded clone.

>TRBJ1-1|TRBV28|-|-
CASSTASTGNTEAFF
TGTGCCAGCAGCACCGCTTCGACAGGGAACACTGAAGCTTTCTTT
>TRBJ1-1|TRBV19|-|-
CASKTIEGRNTEAFF
TGTGCCAGTAAGACTATAGAAGGGAGAAACACTGAAGCTTTCTTT
>TRBJ2-7|TRBV6-5|once|TRBD1
CASSYSTGTGAYEQYF
TGTGCCAGCAGTTACTCGACCGGGACAGGCGCCTACGAGCAGTACTTC
>TRBJ2-1|TRBV27|few|TRBD2
CASTTTSEGGYNEQFF
TGTGCCAGCACCACGACTAGCGAAGGGGGGTACAATGAGCAGTTCTTC
>TRBJ1-3|TRBV28|-|TRBD1
CASRTGNSGNTIYF
TGTGCCAGCAGGACAGGGAATTCTGGAAACACCATATATTTT
>TRBJ2-1|TRBV19|-|-
CASSSKSSYNEQFF
TGTGCCAGTAGTTCAAAGAGCTCCTACAATGAGCAGTTCTTC
>TRBJ1-3|TRBV6-1|-|TRBD1
CASSDDRAPPFSGNTIYF
TGTGCCAGCAGTGATGACAGGGCGCCCCCCTTCTCTGGAAACACCATATATTTT
>TRBJ1-3|TRBV19|once|TRBD1
CASMGQGRNTIYF
TGTGCCAGTATGGGACAGGGAAGAAACACCATATATTTT
>TRBJ1-6|TRBV28|-|-
CASSLPGGNSPLHF
TGTGCCAGCAGTTTACCCGGTGGTAATTCACCCCTCCACTTT
>TRBJ2-7|TRBV10-3|-|-
CAISESKGEFSHEQYF
TGTGCCATCAGTGAGTCGAAGGGGGAGTTCTCACACGAGCAGTACTTC
>TRBJ1-2|TRBV5-6|once|-
CASSLDTYGYTF
TGTGCCAGCAGCTTGGACACATATGGCTACACCTTC
>TRBJ2-2|TRBV2|-|TRBD2
CASSEGGLLAGFTGELFF
TGTGCCAGCAGTGAAGGAGGTTTACTAGCGGGATTCACCGGGGAGCTGTTTTTT
>TRBJ1-1|TRBV7-9|-|-
CASRSSYREGAEAFF
TGTGCCAGCAGGTCCTCCTACAGGGAAGGCGCTGAAGCTTTCTTT
>TRBJ1-2|TRBV15|-|TRBD1
CATSRDHGTAYGYTF
TGTGCCACCAGCAGAGATCATGGGACAGCCTATGGCTACACCTTC
>TRBJ2-7|TRBV27|once|TRBD2
CATATSGRGREQYF
TGTGCCACCGCTACTAGCGGGAGGGGCCGCGAGCAGTACTTC
>TRBJ2-3|TRBV9|few|-
CASSPGSTDTQYF
TGTGCCAGCAGCCCGGGAAGCACAGATACGCAGTATTTT
>TRBJ2-7|TRBV5-1|-|-
CASSIYRDTPSGEQYF
TGCGCCAGCAGCATATACCGGGACACCCCTTCGGGGGAGCAGTACTTC
>TRBJ1-1|TRBV9|-|TRBD1
CASSASRTGAMNTEAFF
TGTGCCAGCAGCGCGTCTCGGACAGGGGCCATGAACACTGAAGCTTTCTTT
>TRBJ1-1|TRBV4-1|-|-
CASSQEVDRARRTEAFF
TGCGCCAGCAGCCAAGAAGTGGACCGGGCTCGGAGGACTGAAGCTTTCTTT
>TRBJ2-7|TRBV11-2|-|-
CASSQQGGGEYEQYF
TGTGCCAGCAGCCAACAGGGGGGGGGCGAATACGAGCAGTACTTC
>TRBJ2-7|TRBV6-5|few|-
CASSSPPDKQYF
TGTGCCAGCAGTTCCCCCCCTGACAAGCAGTACTTC
>TRBJ1-4|TRBV30|-|-
CAGLQGANEKLFF
TGTGCCGGCTTACAGGGTGCTAATGAAAAACTGTTTTTT
>TRBJ1-1|TRBV4-3|-|-
CASSSHRNTEAFF
TGCGCCAGCAGCTCACACAGGAACACTGAAGCTTTCTTT
>TRBJ1-1|TRBV5-8|-|-
CASSLFWAGRGRTEAFF
TGTGCCAGCAGCTTGTTCTGGGCAGGGAGAGGGAGGACTGAAGCTTTCTTT
>TRBJ2-5|TRBV7-8|-|TRBD2
CASSAGLAGAGFQETQYF
TGTGCCAGCAGCGCGGGACTAGCGGGAGCCGGGTTCCAAGAGACCCAGTACTTC
>TRBJ1-2|TRBV19|-|TRBD1
CASSRDREDYGYTF
TGTGCCAGTAGTAGAGACAGGGAAGACTATGGCTACACCTTC
>TRBJ1-5|TRBV9|-|-
CASSVDAGPNQPQHF
TGTGCCAGCAGCGTAGATGCAGGTCCTAATCAGCCCCAGCATTTT
>TRBJ2-3|TRBV5-1|once|TRBD1
CASSLVGQGTDTQYF
TGCGCCAGCAGCTTGGTGGGACAGGGCACAGATACGCAGTATTTT
>TRBJ1-1|TRBV6-1|-|-
CASSEVSGVSTEAFF
TGTGCCAGCAGTGAGGTTTCAGGGGTGAGCACTGAAGCTTTCTTT
>TRBJ1-1|TRBV5-5|-|-
CASSSGYRELEPEAFF
TGTGCCAGCAGCTCGGGCTACCGGGAACTAGAACCTGAAGCTTTCTTT
>TRBJ2-7|TRBV7-8|-|TRBD1
CASTIGTGYEQYF
TGTGCCAGCACGATCGGGACAGGCTACGAGCAGTACTTC
>TRBJ1-4|TRBV7-6|-|-
CASSKKRDEKLFF
TGTGCCAGCAGCAAAAAGAGGGATGAAAAACTGTTTTTT